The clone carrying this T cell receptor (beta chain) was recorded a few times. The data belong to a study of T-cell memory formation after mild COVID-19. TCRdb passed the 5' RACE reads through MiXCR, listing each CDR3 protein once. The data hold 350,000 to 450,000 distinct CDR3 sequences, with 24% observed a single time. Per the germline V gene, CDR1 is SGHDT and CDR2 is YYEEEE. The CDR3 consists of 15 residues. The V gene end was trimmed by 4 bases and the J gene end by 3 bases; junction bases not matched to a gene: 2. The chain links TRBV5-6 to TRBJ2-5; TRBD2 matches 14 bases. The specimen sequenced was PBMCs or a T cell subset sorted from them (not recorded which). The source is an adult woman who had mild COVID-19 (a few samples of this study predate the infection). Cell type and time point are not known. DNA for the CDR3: TGTGCCAGCAGCGGGGGACTAGCGGGGGAAGAGACCCAGTACTTC. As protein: CASSGGLAGEETQYF.